Given below is one TCR beta chain in context. What antigen it recognizes has not been identified. No per-base quality is available; no much larger clone lies one base away. The sample originates from a study of T-cell reconstitution after alpha-beta-depleted transplantation in children (dated by TCRdb to about 2016). Regarding the study in general: Using TCR repertoire profiling, the study quantitatively followed how T-cell immune reconstitution unfolded in children after TCRalphabeta/CD19-depleted allogeneic hematopoietic cell transplantation.

Here is what the overall study found, with its caveats: The high TCRbeta diversity at day 60 in some patients was ascribed to recipient T cells and intrathymic progenitors that had survived conditioning. The frequencies of hyperexpanded clones fell over the following months, and after one year, T-cell counts and TCRbeta diversity were mostly attributed to newly produced T cells. About two months after transplant, the apparently early recovery of alphabetaT-cell counts reportedly depended on just several hundred clones that had expanded rapidly and came from non-depleted graft cells.

Libraries were prepared through PCR. Sequencing instrument: Illumina HiSeq 2500. TCR library preparation used molecular barcoding, with unique molecular identifiers applied to normalize quantification of the TCRbeta repertoire. In-frame beta chains were kept once TCRdb had trimmed the public reads at Q25 with fastp and called clones with MiXCR. Duplicate CDR3 protein sequences are folded into a single record with the most common DNA and genes. Present in this sample are hundreds of thousands of distinct CDR3 sequences, 13% of which were seen just once. 2.2% of the sample is taken by the ten largest. The treatment or condition label corresponds to: allogeneic hematopoietic cell transplantation with graft depleted of TCRalphabeta T cells and CD19 B cells. Transplant recipients were children who received TCRalphabeta/CD19-depleted allogeneic hematopoietic cell grafts. This sequence originates from a male patient under 18 who had a stem cell transplant for acute myeloid leukemia, so the T cells may come from the graft donor. Specimen: PBMCs, mostly from graft donor cells, collected 360 days after TCRalphabeta/CD19-depleted stem cell transplant.

The CDR3 region: CASSLGLTRREQFF. Here is the DNA: TGTGCCAGCAGCCTTGGACTTACCCGGAGGGAGCAGTTCTTC. The receptor chain draws on TRBV6-2 or TRBV6-3 and TRBJ2-1; D gene: possibly TRBD2, on 5 matching bases. V is cut by 6 bases and J by 10 bases, and the space between the germline ends is 19 bases. The germline V gene sets CDR1 to MNHEY and CDR2 to SVGEGT. The CDR3 measures 14 amino acids from cysteine to phenylalanine. Here the CDR3 DNA is all that survives: 42 bases in frame from base 1.